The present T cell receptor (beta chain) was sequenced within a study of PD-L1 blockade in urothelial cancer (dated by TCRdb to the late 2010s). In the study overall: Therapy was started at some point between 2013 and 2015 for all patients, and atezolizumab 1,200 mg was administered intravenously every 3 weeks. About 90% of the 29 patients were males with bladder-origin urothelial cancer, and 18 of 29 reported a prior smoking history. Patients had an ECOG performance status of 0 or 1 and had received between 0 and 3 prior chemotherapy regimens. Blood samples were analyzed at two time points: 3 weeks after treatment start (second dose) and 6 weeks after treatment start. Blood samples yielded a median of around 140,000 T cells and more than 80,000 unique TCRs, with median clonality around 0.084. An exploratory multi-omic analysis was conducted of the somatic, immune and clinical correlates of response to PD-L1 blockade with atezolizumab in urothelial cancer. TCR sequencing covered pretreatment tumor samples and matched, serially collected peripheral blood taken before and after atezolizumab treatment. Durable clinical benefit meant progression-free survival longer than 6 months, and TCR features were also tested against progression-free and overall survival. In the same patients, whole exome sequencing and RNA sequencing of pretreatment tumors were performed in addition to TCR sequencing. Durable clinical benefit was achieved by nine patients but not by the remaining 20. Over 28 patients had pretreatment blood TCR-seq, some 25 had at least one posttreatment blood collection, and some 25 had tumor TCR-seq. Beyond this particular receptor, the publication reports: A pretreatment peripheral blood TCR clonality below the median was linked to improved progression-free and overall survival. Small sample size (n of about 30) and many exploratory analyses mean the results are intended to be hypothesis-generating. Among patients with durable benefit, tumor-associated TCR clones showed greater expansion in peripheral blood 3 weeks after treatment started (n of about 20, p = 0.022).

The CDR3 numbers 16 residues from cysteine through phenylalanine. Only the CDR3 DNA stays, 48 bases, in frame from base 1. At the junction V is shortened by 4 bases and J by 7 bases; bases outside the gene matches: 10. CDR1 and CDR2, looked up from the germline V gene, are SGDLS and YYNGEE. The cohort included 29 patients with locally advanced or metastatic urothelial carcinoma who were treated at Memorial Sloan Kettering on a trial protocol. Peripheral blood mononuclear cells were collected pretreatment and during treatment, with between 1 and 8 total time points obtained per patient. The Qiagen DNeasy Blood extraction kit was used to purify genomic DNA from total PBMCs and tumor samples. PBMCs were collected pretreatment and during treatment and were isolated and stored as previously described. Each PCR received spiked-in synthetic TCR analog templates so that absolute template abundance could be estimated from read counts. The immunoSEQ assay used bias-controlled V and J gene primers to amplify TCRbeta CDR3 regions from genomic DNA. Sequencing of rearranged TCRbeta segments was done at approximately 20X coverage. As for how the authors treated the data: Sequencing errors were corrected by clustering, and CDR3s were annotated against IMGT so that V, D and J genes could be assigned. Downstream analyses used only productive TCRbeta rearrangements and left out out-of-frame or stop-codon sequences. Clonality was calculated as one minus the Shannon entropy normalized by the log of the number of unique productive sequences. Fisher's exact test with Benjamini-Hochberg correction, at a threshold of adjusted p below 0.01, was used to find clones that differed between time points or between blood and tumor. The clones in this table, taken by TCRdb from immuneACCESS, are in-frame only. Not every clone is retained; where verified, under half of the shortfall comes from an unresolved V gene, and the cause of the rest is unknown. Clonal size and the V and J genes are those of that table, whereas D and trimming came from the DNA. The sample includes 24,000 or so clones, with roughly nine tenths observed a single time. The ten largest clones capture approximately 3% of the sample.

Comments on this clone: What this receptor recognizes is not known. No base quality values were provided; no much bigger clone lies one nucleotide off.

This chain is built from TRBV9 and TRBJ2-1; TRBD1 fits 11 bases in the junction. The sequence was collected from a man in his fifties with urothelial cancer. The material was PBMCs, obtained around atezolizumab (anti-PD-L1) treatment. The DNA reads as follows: TGTGCCAGCAGCCCGGATATTCGGGACAGGGGGAATGAGCAGTTCTTC. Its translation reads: CASSPDIRDRGNEQFF.